This T cell receptor (beta chain) comes out of a study of CD8 T cells in Susac syndrome (dated by TCRdb to the late 2010s). In the study overall: The study used repertoire sequencing to test whether antigen drove CD8+ T cell activation and differentiation in Susac syndrome. The investigation overall reported the following: The study acknowledged that relatively few individuals were included in the TCR sequencing and HLA analysis.

Inclusive of the bounding cysteine and phenylalanine, the CDR3 is 13 residues long. Only CDR3 DNA is held: 39 bases, read in frame from base 1. From the germline V gene, CDR1 is SGHRS and CDR2 is YFSETQ. The germline V end is reduced by 9 bases and the J end by 5 bases; junction bases left unmatched: 10. RNA was extracted using the RNeasy kit, and about 0.45 to 1 ug of the RNA was reverse transcribed with random hexamers. TCR beta CDR3 regions were amplified with the immunoSEQ multiplex PCR assay covering 54 Vbeta and 13 Jbeta segments. Bias from PCR amplification was corrected by using a synthetic template baseline for primer optimization and for computational correction. As for how the authors treated the data: Only productive sequences were kept, with reads annotated to V, D and J genes according to IMGT and analyzed in immunoSEQ Analyzer. Clonality was computed as one minus Shannon entropy normalized by log2 of the number of productive unique sequences. For each patient and control, public and private clones were evaluated within the 100 most prevalent clones. Clones were defined as Susac-specific if absent from the healthy and MS cohorts, from roughly 1,100 published viral clones and from other ImmuneACCESS disease sequences. The raw public reads went through TCRdb reprocessing: fastp at Q25, MiXCR clone calling, in-frame beta chains kept. Entries that share a CDR3 protein sequence are merged under the most common genes and DNA. The V and J calls were not made by the authors but by TCRdb's processing. The sample contains 300,000 or so distinct CDR3 sequences, around 90% of them found a single time. 0.065% of the sample rests with the top ten.

About this clonotype itself: Its cognate antigen has yet to be identified. No much larger clone is present one base from it, and per-base qualities are unavailable.

High-throughput TCR beta sequencing profiled peripheral blood CD8+ and CD4+ T cells from healthy donors, Susac syndrome patients and multiple sclerosis patients. Multiple sclerosis controls were treatment-naive patients with stable or active relapsing-remitting disease fulfilling revised McDonald criteria. Bulk CD8+ and CD4+ T cells were purified magnetically by negative isolation, whereas CD8+ TEMRA cells were enriched by FACS. Blood was drawn into EDTA tubes, processed within 24 hours, and PBMCs were isolated by density gradient centrifugation. PBMCs intended for TCR sequencing were cryopreserved in liquid nitrogen and thawed later in a water bath at 37 degrees C. Purity of sorted or isolated CD4+, CD8+ and CD8+ TEMRA cells was at least 90%.

The sequenced sample was CD4+ T cells from PBMCs. The V and J segments used are TRBV5-1 and TRBJ1-1, with 7 bases aligning to TRBD1. The clonotype was recovered from a human donor with multiple sclerosis. The DNA is TGCGCCACCAGGCAGGGGGGGCAGACTGAAGCTTTCTTT. Translated, it reads CATRQGGQTEAFF.